This T cell receptor beta chain originates from a study of vaccination and CD4 T cells after COVID-19. Study information: The post-COVID sampling time was a median 101 days after diagnosis, ranging from 35 to 161. Overlapping spike peptides served as the stimulus for the cells. These peptides came from SARS-CoV-2 and from the common cold coronaviruses HCoV-NL63, HCoV-OC43 and HCoV-229E. Study-wide points: Spike mono-reactivity was shown by 304 of 307 vaccine-specific clones in convalescent patients.

Sequence data for DNA of cultured CD4+ T cells were generated by the Oncomine TCR Beta short-read assay. TCRdb itself ran the PCR reads through MiXCR, one entry per CDR3 protein. This sample yields about 21,000 distinct CDR3 sequences, of which 30% to 45% are seen a single time; about 5% belongs to the top ten. A word on this clonotype: Its antigen is undetermined.

The treatment is: 10-day PBMC culture with coronavirus spike peptide pools or control peptides (ViraFEST assay). Using peptide pools, antigen-specific T cells were expanded in ViraFEST before TCRs were sequenced. The ends were cut back, 2 bases at V and 0 bases at J, with 7 bases in the middle. Germline assignment: CDR1 SGHTA and CDR2 FQGNSA. The CDR3 spans 15 residues. The sequence derives from a human donor who had recovered from COVID-19. The V call is TRBV7-2, the J call TRBJ2-2, with unresolved D. This specimen consisted of CD4+ T cells from blood, cultured in vitro, obtained before SARS-CoV-2 vaccination. The CDR3 is CASSLRRTNTGELFF. DNA of the CDR3: TGTGCCAGCAGCTTACGCAGGACGAACACCGGGGAGCTGTTTTTT.